The clone carrying this T cell receptor beta chain was seen more than once but under ten times. Its antigen remains unknown. This sample is drawn from a study of regulatory T cells in long-lasting Graves disease. Findings and caveats of the study: The study found persistent patients shared more public clonotypes (roughly 2,800) than new patients (just over 950). Thyroid tissue was not studied; only peripheral blood was.

Arm-PCR of CDR3 regions and iRepertoire HTBI primers were the basis on which TCR beta libraries were built. TCRdb ran MiXCR on the multiplex PCR reads and lists one entry per CDR3 protein. This table holds some 600,000 distinct CDR3 sequences, 16% found once. Regarding time point: newly diagnosed GD, antithyroid drugs for less than 3 months. Extracted PBMC RNA gave rise to the TCR library. The CDR3 consists of 14 residues. The germline CDR1 and CDR2 sequences are MDHEN and SYDVKM. The V end lost 8 bases, the J end lost 3 bases, and 15 bases lay between the germline ends. These data also formed part of another study, on T cells in Graves' hyperthyroidism and ophthalmopathy. That work contributes: First-round RT-PCR of the TCR CDR3 relied on the HTBI primer set. Blood also carried most thyroid clonotypes expanded above 0.001.

The rearrangement links TRBV28 to TRBJ2-3; D possibly matches TRBD1 or TRBD2 (5 bases each). The material sequenced was peripheral blood mononuclear cells (PBMCs), taken at new diagnosis, from a patient treated with antithyroid drugs. This TCR was sampled from a man in his late teens or twenties with Graves disease. CDR3 sequence (DNA): TGTGCCAGCTCTGTGGGTGAGGGGACAGATACGCAGTATTTT. Its protein is CASSVGEGTDTQYF. The complete variable domain, with remaining parts taken from reference TRBV28 and TRBJ2-3, reads DVKVTQSSRYLVKRTGEKVFLECVQDMDHENMFWYRQDPGLGLRLIYFSYDVKMKEKGDIPEGYSVSREKKERFSLILESASTNQTSMYLCASSVGEGTDTQYFGPGTRLTVL.